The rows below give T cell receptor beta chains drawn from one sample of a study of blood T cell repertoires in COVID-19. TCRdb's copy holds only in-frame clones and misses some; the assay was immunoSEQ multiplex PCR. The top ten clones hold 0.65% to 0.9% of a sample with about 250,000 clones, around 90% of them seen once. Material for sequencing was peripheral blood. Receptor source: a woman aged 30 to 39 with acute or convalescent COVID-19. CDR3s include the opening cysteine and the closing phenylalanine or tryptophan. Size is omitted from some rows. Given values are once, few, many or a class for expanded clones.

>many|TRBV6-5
CASMVLAGVGYEQYF
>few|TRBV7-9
CASSLTKKAGARNSYEQYF
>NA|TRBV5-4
CASSLQGREPQHF
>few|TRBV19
CASSIGRGDEQFF
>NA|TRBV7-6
CASSGGGSGNEQFF
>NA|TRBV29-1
CSVEVGRGGEQYF
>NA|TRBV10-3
CAISSAGTSNNEQFF
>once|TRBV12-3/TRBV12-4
CASSFARGELFF
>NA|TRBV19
CASSLQPGQGGGEQFF
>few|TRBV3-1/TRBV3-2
CASSQYYQRIFYEQYF
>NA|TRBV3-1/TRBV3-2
CASSQGLARSETQYF
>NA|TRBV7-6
CASSPRQGNMNTEAFF
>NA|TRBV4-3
CASSQDPGTGGYEQYF
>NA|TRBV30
CACADRVGEKLFF
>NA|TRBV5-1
CASSLARDRADEQYF
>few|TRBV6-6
CASSYKDRGYSPLHF
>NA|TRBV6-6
CASRGQGASSYGYTF
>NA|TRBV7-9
CASSLLTTDSSGYTF
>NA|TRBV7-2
CASSSAGTPNYGYTF
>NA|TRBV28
CASSRTSGRAPDEQYF
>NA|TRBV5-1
CASSLDLLAASYNEQFF
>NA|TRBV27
CASSLFAGGTGELFF
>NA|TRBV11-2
CASSGGGLAGKYEQYF
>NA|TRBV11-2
CASSLGTNQPQHF
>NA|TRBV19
CASSTINSPLHF
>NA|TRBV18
CASSPPNGLAAPSTDTQYF